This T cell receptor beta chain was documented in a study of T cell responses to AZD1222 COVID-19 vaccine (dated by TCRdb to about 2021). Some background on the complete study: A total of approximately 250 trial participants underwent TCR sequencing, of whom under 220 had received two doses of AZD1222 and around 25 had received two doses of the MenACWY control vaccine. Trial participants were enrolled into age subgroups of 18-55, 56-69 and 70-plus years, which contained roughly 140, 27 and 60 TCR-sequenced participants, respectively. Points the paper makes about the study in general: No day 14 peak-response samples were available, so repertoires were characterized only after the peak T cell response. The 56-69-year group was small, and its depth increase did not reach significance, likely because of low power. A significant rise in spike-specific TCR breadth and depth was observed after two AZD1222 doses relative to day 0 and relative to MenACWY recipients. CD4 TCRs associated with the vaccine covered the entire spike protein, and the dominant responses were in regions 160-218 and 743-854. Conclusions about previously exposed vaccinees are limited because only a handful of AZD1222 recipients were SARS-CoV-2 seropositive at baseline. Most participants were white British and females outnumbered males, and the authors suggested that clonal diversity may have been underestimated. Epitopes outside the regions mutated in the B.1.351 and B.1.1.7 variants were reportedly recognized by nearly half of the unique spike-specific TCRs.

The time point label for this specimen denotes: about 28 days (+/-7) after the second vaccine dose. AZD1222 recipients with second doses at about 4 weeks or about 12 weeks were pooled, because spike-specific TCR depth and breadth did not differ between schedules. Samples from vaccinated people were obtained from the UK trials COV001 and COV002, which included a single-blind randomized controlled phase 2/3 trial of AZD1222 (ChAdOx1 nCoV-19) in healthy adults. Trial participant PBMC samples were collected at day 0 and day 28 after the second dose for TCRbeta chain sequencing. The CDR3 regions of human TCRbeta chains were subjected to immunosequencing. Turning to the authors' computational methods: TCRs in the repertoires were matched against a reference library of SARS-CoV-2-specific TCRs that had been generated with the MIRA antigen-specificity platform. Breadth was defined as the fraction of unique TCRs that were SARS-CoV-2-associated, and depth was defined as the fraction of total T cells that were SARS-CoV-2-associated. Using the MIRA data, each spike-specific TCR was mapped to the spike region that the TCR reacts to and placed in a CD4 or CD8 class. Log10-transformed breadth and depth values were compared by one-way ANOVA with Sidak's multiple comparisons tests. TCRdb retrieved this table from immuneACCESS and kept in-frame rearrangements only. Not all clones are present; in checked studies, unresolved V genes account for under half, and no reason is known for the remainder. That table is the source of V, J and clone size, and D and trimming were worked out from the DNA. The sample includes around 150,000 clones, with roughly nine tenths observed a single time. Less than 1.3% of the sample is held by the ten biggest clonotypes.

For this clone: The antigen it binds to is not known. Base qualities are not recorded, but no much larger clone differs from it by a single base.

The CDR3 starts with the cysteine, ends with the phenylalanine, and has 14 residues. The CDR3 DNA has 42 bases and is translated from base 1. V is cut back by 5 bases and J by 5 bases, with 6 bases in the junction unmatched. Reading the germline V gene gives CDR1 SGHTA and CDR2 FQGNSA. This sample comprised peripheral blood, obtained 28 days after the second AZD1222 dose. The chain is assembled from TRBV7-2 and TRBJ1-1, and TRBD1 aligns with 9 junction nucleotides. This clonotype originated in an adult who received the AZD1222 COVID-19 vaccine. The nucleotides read TGTGCCAGCAGCCCTTGGACAGGGGATACTGAAGCTTTCTTT. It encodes CASSPWTGDTEAFF.